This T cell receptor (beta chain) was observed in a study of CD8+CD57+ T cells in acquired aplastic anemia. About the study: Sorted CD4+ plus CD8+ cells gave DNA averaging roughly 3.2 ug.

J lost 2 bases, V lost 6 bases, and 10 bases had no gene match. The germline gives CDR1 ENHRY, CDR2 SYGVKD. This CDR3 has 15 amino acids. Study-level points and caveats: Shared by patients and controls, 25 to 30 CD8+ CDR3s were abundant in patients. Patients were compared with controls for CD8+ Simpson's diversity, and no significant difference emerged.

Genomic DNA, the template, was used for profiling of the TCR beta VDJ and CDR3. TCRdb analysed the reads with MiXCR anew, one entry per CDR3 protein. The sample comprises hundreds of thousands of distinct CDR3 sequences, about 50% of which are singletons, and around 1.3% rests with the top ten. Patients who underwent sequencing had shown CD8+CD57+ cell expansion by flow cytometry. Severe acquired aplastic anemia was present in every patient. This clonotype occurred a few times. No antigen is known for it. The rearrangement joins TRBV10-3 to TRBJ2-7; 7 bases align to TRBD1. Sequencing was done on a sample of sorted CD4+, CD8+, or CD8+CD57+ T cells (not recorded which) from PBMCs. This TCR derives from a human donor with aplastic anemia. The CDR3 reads CAIRGGQDLTYEQYF. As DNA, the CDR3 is TGTGCCATCAGAGGTGGACAGGATCTTACCTACGAGCAGTACTTC.